This TCR beta chain was retrieved from a study of cytomegalovirus exposure and HLA in healthy donors. Study in general: Across more than 350 genotyped donors, around 80% landed in the Caucasian-associated ancestry cluster. Study-level points and caveats: When presence/absence was analysed, sequencing depth was taken to be roughly uniform across donors.

Whereas donors were nominally healthy upon sampling, unrecorded immune exposures were probable. V lost 7 bases, J lost 0 bases, and 6 bases stayed unmatched. This CDR3 is 16 amino acids long. Germline-derived CDR1 and CDR2 are MDHEN and SYDVKM. This PCR relied on a set of 60 Vbeta primers and 13 Jbeta primers. Profiled with immunoSEQ multiplex PCR; TCRdb holds only in-frame clones, not every one. The table records about 130,000 clones, about 82% of them present only once. This clone was detected a few times. Its antigen is not identified. V usage is TRBV28 and J usage is TRBJ2-6; 7 bases are a match to TRBD2. Sample: PBMCs. The origin of this receptor is a man aged 30 to 39 in good health. This CDR3 reads CASTLRETSGANVLTF. Here the CDR3 DNA reads TGTGCCAGCACACTGCGGGAGACCTCTGGGGCCAACGTCCTGACTTTC.